This T cell receptor (beta chain) was identified in a study of PD-L1 blockade in urothelial cancer. Measured with immunoSEQ multiplex PCR; TCRdb has only the in-frame clones, and not every one. The table records 85,000 to 100,000 clones, roughly 90% of them present only once. The source is a man between 60 and 70 years old with urothelial cancer. The sequenced sample was PBMCs, obtained around atezolizumab (anti-PD-L1) treatment.

The CDR3 protein is CASSVISEETQYF. As DNA, the CDR3 is TGCGCCAGCAGTGTAATTTCGGAGGAGACCCAGTACTTC. The V call is TRBV5-1, the J call TRBJ2-5, with D uncertain. The CDR3 extends over 13 amino acids. V was pared by 5 bases and J by 5 bases, with 13 bases between. The germline CDR1 and CDR2 sequences are SGHRS and YFSETQ.